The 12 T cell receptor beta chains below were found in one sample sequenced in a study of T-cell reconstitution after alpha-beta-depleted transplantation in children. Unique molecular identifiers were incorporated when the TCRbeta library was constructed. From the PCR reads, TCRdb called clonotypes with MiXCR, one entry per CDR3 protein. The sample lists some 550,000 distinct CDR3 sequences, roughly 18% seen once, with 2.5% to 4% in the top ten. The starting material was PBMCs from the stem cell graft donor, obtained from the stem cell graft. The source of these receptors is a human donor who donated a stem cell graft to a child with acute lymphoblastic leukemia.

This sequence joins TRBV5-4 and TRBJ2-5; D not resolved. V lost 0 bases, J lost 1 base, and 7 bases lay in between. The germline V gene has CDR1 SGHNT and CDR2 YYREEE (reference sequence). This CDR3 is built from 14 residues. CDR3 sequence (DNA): TGTGCCAGCAGCTTGGCTGACGCCCAAGAGACCCAGTACTTC. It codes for CASSLADAQETQYF. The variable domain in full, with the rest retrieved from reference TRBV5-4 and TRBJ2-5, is ETGVTQSPTHLIKTRGQQVTLRCSSQSGHNTVSWYQQALGQGPQFIFQYYREEENGRGNFPPRFSGLQFPNYSSELNVNALELDDSALYLCASSLADAQETQYFGPGTRLLVL.

Written as DNA, the CDR3 is TGTGCCACAAAGGCCGGGGGCACTTTCTTT. Its translation is CATKAGGTFF. The J gene is TRBJ1-1, the V gene TRBV6-5, with D possibly TRBD1 on 6 matching bases. V lost 10 bases, J lost 12 bases, and 15 bases lay in between. CDR3 length: 10 residues. The germline gives CDR1 MNHEY, CDR2 SVGAGI.

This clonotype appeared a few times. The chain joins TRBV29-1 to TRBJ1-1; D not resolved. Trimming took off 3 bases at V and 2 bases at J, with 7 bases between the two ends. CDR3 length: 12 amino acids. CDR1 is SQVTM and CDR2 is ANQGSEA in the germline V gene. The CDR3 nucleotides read TGCAGCGTTGATAACCTCAACACTGAAGCTTTCTTT. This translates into CSVDNLNTEAFF.

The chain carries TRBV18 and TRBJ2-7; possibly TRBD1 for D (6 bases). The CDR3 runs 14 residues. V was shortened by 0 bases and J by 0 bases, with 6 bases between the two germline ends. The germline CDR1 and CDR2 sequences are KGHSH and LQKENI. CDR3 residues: CASSPPDSSYEQYF. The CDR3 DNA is TGTGCCAGCTCACCACCGGACAGCTCCTACGAGCAGTACTTC.

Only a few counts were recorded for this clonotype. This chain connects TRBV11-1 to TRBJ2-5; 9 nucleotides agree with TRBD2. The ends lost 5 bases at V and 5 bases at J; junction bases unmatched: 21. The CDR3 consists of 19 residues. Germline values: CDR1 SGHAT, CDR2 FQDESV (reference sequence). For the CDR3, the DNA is TGTGCCAGCAGCCCTCTCGGACTAGCGAGAAGAGAGGTTGAGGAGACCCAGTACTTC. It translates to CASSPLGLARREVEETQYF.

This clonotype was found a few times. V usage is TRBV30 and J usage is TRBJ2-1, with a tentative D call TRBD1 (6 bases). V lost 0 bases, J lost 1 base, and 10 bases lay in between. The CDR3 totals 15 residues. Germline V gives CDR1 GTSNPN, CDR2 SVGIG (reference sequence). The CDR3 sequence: CAWSVWQGSYNEQFF. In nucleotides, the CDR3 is TGTGCCTGGAGTGTATGGCAGGGGTCCTACAATGAGCAGTTCTTC.

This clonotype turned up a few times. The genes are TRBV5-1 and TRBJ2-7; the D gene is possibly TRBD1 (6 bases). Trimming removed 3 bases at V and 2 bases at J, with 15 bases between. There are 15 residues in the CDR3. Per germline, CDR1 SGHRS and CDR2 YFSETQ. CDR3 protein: CASSSTTGQTYEQYF. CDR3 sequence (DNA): TGCGCCAGCAGCTCTACGACCGGACAGACCTACGAGCAGTACTTC.

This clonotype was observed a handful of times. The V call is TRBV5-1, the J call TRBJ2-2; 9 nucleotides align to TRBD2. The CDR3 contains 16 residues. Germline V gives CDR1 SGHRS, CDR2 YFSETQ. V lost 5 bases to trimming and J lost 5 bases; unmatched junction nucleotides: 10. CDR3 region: CASSTAGGAKTGELFF. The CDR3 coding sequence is TGCGCCAGCAGTACCGCGGGAGGGGCTAAGACCGGGGAGCTGTTTTTT.

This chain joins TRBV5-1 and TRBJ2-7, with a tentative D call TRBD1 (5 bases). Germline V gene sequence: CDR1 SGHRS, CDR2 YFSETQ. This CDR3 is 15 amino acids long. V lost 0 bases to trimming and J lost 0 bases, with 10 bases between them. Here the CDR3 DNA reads TGCGCCAGCAGCTTGGTCGGCAGGGCCTCCTACGAGCAGTACTTC. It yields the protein CASSLVGRASYEQYF.

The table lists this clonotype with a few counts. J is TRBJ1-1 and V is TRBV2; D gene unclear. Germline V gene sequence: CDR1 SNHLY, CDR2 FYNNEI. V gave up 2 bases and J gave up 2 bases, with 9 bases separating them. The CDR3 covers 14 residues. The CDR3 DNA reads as TGTGCCAGCAGTGAACGTCGAGGCAACACTGAAGCTTTCTTT. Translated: CASSERRGNTEAFF.

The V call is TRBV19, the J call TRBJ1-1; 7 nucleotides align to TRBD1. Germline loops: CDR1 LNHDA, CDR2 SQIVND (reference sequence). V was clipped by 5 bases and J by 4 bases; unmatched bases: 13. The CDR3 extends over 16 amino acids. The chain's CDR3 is CASSDDNGQVPTEAFF. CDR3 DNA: TGTGCCAGTAGTGACGACAATGGACAGGTGCCCACTGAAGCTTTCTTT.

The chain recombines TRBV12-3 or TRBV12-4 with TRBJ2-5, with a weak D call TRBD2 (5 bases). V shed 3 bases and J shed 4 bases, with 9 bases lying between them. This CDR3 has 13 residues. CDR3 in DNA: TGTGCCAGCAGTTTGGGAGTCCCAGAGACCCAGTACTTC. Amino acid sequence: CASSLGVPETQYF.